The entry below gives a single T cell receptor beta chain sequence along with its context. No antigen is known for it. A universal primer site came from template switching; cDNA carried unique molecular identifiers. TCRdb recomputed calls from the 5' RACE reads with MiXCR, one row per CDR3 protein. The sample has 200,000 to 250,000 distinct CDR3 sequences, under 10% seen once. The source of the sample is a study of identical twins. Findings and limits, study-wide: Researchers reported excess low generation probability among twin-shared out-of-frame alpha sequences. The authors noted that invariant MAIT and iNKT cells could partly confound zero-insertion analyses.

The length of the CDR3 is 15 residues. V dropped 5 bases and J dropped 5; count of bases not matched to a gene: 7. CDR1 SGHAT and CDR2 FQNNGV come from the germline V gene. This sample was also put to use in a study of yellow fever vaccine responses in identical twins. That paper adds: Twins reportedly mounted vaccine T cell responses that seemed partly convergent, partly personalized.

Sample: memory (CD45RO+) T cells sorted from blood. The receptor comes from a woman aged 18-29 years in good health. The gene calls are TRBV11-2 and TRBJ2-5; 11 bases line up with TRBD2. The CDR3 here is CASSLLAGVPETQYF. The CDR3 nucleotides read TGTGCCAGCAGCCTACTAGCGGGGGTACCGGAGACCCAGTACTTC. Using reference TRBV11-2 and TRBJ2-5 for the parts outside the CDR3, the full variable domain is EAGVAQSPRYKIIEKRQSVAFWCNPISGHATLYWYQQILGQGPKLLIQFQNNGVVDDSQLPKDRFSAERLKGVDSTLKIQPAKLEDSAVYLCASSLLAGVPETQYFGPGTRLLVL.